In this sample, the clone carrying this T cell receptor beta chain turned up many times. This entry belongs to a study of T cell repertoires in cytomegalovirus infection. CDR3 length: 15 residues. With V trimmed by 5 bases and J by 0 bases, 4 bases remained unmatched. From germline, CDR1 is MNHNS and CDR2 SASEGT. TCRdb independently ran MiXCR on the reads; one entry per CDR3 protein. The table records more than 350,000 distinct CDR3 sequences, about a third of them present only once. The V gene is TRBV6-1, the J gene TRBJ2-3; 8 positions match TRBD2. Sample: PBMCs. The sequence was obtained from a human donor in good health (CMV status not recorded). Some clones in this sample may be carry-over from other donors' samples. CDR3 protein: CASSPAGVSTDTQYF. The CDR3 DNA reads TGTGCCAGCAGTCCAGCGGGGGTGAGCACAGATACGCAGTATTTT.